Listed below are T cell receptor beta chains from one sample, sequenced in a study of spatial heterogeneity in lung cancer. In TCRdb, the 5' RACE reads were re-called with MiXCR into one record per CDR3 protein. This sample has over 5,500 distinct CDR3 sequences, with less than 3.5% found just once. The sample in question was lung tumor tissue, obtained at surgery. The receptors were sampled from a male donor with early-stage non-small cell lung cancer. Each CDR3 is given with its conserved first and last residue. Clone size appears in some rows only: once, few, many, or a class for an expanded clone.

clone size: medium-sized; J gene: TRBJ2-1; V gene: TRBV7-2; CDR3 protein: CASSLGALNEQFF
clone size: many; J gene: TRBJ1-1; V gene: TRBV20-1; CDR3 protein: CSARDVSTGGTEAFF
clone size: medium-sized; J gene: TRBJ1-2; V gene: TRBV2; CDR3 protein: CASSYRQGGGYTF
clone size: many; J gene: TRBJ2-7; V gene: TRBV11-2; CDR3 protein: CASSLREYEQYF
clone size: medium-sized; J gene: TRBJ2-3; V gene: TRBV10-3; CDR3 protein: CAISELQDTQYF
clone size: many; J gene: TRBJ1-1; V gene: TRBV4-1; CDR3 protein: CASSQPTGIMNTEAFF
clone size: medium-sized; J gene: TRBJ2-7; V gene: TRBV9; CDR3 protein: CASSVGGLAGGEQYF
clone size: many; J gene: TRBJ2-7; V gene: TRBV5-4; CDR3 protein: CASSSDRLEQYF
clone size: many; J gene: TRBJ1-1; V gene: TRBV20-1; CDR3 protein: CSARDGGFAEAFF
clone size: many; J gene: TRBJ2-5; V gene: TRBV19; CDR3 protein: CASSLGGASQETQYF
clone size: -; J gene: TRBJ2-1; V gene: TRBV4-2; CDR3 protein: CASSQDRASGGTGYNEQFF
clone size: many; J gene: TRBJ2-3; V gene: TRBV9; CDR3 protein: CASSVALAGTDTQYF
clone size: medium-sized; J gene: TRBJ1-2; V gene: TRBV12-3/TRBV12-4; CDR3 protein: CASSPDGTNYGYTF
clone size: many; J gene: TRBJ2-7; V gene: TRBV20-1; CDR3 protein: CSARGGTGGDEQYF
clone size: -; J gene: TRBJ1-4; V gene: TRBV5-6; CDR3 protein: CASSSGQPNEKLIF
clone size: -; J gene: TRBJ2-5; V gene: TRBV6-1; CDR3 protein: CASSEWVSKTQYF
clone size: many; J gene: TRBJ2-5; V gene: TRBV12-3/TRBV12-4; CDR3 protein: CASSLKRGRRETQYF
clone size: many; J gene: TRBJ2-3; V gene: TRBV2; CDR3 protein: CASTQKLGPDTQYF
clone size: medium-sized; J gene: TRBJ2-1; V gene: TRBV12-5; CDR3 protein: CASVAGAGAYNEQFF
clone size: medium-sized; J gene: TRBJ1-5; V gene: TRBV27; CDR3 protein: CASSLSRSQPQHF
clone size: medium-sized; J gene: TRBJ1-5; V gene: TRBV19; CDR3 protein: CASSAPVTSNQPQHF
clone size: many; J gene: TRBJ2-1; V gene: TRBV7-2; CDR3 protein: CASSGEGAGFSYNEQFF
clone size: many; J gene: TRBJ2-3; V gene: TRBV10-3; CDR3 protein: CAISSGRLTDTQYF
clone size: many; J gene: TRBJ1-5; V gene: TRBV6-1; CDR3 protein: CASSTPGQPQHF
clone size: medium-sized; J gene: TRBJ2-1; V gene: TRBV6-1; CDR3 protein: CASSTGSANNEQFF
clone size: once; J gene: TRBJ2-3; V gene: TRBV4-2; CDR3 protein: CASSQEGRGGTDTQYF
clone size: many; J gene: TRBJ1-5; V gene: TRBV6-7; CDR3 protein: CASSYSSNQPQHF